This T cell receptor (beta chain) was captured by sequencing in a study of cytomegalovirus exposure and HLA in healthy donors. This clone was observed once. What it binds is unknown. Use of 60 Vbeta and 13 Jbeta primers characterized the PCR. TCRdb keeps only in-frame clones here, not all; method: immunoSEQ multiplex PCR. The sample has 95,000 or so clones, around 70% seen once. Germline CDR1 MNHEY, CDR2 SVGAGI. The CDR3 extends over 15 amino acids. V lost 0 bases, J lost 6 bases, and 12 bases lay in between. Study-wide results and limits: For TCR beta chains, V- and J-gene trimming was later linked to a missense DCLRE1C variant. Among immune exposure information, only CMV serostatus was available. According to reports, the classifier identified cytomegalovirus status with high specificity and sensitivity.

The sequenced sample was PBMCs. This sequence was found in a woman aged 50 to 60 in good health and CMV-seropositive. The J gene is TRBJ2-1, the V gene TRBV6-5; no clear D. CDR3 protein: CASSYSSVSSNEQFF. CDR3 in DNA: TGTGCCAGCAGTTACTCGTCGGTGTCATCCAATGAGCAGTTCTTC.